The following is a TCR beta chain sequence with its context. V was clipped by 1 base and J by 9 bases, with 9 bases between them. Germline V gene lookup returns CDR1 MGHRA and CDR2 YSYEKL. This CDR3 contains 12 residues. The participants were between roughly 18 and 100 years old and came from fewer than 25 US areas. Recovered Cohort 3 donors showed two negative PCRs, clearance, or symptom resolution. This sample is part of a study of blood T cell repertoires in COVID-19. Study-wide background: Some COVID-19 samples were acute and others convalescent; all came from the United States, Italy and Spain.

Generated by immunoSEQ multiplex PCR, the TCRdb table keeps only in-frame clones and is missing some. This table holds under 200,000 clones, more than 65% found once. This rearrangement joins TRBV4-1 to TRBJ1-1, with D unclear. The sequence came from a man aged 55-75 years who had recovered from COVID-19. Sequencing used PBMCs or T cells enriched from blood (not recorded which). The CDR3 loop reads CASSQVASQAFF. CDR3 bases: TGCGCCAGCAGCCAAGTAGCATCCCAAGCTTTCTTT.